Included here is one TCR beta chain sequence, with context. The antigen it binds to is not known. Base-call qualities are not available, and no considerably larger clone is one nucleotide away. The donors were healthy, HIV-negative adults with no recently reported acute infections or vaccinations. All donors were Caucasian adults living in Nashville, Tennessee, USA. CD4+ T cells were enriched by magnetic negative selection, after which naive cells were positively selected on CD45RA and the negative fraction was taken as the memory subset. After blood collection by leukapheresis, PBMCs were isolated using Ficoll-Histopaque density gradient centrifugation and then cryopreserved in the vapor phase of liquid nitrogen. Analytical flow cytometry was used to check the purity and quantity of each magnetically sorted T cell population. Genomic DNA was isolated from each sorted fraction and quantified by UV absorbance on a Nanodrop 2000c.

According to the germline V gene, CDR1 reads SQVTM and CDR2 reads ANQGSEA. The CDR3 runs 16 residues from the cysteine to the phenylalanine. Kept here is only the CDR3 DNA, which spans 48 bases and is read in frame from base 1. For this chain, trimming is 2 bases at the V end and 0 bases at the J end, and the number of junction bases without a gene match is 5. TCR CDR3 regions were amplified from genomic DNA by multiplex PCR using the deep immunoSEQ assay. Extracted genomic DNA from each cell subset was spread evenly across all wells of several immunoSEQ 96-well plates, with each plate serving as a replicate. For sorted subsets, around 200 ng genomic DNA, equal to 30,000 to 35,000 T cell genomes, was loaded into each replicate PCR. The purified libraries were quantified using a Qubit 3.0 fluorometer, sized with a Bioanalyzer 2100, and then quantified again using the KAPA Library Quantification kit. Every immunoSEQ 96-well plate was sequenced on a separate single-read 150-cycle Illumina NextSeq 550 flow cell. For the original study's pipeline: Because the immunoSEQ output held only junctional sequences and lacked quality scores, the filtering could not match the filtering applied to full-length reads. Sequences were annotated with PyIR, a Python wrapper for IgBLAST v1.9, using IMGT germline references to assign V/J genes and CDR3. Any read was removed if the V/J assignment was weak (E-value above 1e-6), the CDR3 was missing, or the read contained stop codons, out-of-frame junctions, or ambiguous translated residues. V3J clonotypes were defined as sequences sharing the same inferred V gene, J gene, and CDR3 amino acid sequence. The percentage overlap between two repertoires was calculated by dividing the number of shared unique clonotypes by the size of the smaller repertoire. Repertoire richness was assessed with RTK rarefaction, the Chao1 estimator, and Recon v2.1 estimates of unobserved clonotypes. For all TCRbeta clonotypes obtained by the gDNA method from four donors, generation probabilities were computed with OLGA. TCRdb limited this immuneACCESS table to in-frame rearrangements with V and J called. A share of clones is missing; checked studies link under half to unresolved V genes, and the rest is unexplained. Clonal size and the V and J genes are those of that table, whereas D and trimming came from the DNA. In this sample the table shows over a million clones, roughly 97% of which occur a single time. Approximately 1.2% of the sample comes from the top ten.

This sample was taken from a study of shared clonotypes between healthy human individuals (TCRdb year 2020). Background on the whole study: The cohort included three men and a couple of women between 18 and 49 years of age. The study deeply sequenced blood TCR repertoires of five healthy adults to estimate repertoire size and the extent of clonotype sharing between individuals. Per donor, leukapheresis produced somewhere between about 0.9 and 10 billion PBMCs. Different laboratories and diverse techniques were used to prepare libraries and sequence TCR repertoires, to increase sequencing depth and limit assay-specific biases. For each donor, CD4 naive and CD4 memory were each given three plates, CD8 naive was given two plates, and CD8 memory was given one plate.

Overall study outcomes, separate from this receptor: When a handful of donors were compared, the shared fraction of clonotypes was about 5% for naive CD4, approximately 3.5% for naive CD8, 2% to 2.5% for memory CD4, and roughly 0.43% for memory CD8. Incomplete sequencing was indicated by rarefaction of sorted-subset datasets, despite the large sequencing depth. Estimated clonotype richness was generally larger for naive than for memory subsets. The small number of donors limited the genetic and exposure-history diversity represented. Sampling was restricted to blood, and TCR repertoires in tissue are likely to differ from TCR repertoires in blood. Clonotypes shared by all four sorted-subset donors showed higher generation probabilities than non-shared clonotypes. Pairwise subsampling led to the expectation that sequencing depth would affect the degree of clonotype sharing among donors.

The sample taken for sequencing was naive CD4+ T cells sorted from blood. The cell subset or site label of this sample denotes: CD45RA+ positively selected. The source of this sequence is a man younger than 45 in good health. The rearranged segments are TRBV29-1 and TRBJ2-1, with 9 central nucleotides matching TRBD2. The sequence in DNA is TGCAGCGTTGAATTTTTTAGCGGGAGCTCCTACAATGAGCAGTTCTTC. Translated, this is CSVEFFSGSSYNEQFF.